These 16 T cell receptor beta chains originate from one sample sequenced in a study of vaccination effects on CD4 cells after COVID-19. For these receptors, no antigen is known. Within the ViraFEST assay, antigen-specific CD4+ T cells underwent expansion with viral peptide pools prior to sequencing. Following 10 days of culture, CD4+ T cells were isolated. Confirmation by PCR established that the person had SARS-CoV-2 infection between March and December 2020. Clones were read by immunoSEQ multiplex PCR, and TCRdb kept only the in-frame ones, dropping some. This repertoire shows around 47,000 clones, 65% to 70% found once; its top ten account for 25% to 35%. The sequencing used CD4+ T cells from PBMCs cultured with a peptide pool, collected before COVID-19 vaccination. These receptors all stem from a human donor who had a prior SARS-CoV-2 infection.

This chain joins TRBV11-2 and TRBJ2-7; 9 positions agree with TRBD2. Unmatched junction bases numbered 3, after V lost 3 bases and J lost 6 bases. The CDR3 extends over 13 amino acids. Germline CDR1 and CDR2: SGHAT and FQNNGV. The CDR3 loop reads CASSLAGGIEQYF. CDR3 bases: TGTGCCAGCAGCTTGGCGGGAGGGATCGAGCAGTACTTC. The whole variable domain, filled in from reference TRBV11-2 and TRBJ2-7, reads EAGVAQSPRYKIIEKRQSVAFWCNPISGHATLYWYQQILGQGPKLLIQFQNNGVVDDSQLPKDRFSAERLKGVDSTLKIQPAKLEDSAVYLCASSLAGGIEQYFGPGTRLTVT.

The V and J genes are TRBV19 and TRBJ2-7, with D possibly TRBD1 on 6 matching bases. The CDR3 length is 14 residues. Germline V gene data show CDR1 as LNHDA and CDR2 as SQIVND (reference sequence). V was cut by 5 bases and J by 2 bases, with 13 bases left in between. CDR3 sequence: CASSGRDTTYEQYF. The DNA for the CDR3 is TGTGCCAGTAGTGGACGGGACACAACCTACGAGCAGTACTTC. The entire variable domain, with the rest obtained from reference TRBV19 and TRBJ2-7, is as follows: DGGITQSPKYLFRKEGQNVTLSCEQNLNHDAMYWYRQDPGQGLRLIYYSQIVNDFQKGDIAEGYSVSREKKESFPLTVTSAQKNPTAFYLCASSGRDTTYEQYFGPGTRLTVT.

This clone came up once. In DNA form, the CDR3 reads TGTGCCAGTAGTATTTCGGGACAGGGGACCCACTCTCCCTCGGCAGATACGCAGTATTTT. As protein: CASSISGQGTHSPSADTQYF. This chain joins TRBV19 and TRBJ2-3; TRBD1 aligns across 10 bases. Germline V gene lookup returns CDR1 LNHDA and CDR2 SQIVND (reference sequence). The CDR3 loop spans 20 amino acids. V trimming: 3 bases; J trimming: 4 bases; junction bases outside the gene matches: 19.

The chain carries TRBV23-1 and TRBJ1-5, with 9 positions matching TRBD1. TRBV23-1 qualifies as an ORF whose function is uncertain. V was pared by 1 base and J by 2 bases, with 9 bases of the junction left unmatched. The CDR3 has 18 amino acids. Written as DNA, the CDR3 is TGCGCCAGCAGTCAATGTTGGGACAGGGTATTTGGCAATCAGCCCCAGCATTTT. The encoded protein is CASSQCWDRVFGNQPQHF.

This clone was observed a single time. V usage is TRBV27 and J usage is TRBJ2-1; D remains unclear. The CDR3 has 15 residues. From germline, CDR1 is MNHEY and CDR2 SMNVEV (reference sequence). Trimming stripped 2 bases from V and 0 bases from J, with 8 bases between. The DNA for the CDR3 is TGTGCCAGCAGTTTAGGTATCCTCTCCTACAATGAGCAGTTCTTC. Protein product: CASSLGILSYNEQFF.

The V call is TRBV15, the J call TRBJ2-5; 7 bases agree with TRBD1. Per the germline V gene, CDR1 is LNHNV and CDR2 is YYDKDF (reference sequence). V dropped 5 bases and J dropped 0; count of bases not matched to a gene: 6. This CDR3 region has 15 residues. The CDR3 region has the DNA TGTGCCACCAGCCGGGACAGCCAGTACCAAGAGACCCAGTACTTC. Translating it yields CATSRDSQYQETQYF.

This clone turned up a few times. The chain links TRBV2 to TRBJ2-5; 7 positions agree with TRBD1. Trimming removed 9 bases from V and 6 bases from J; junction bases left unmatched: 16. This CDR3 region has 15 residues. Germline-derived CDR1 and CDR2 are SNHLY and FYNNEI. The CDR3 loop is CASLLTGLGTKTQYF. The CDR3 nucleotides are TGTGCCAGTCTACTGACAGGGCTTGGGACGAAGACCCAGTACTTC.

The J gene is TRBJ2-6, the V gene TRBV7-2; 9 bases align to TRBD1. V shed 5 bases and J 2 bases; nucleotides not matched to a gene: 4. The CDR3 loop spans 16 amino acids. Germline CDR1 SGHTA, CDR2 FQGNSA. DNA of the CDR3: TGTGCCAGCAGCACAGGGACAGGGACTGGGGCCAACGTCCTGACTTTC. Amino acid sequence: CASSTGTGTGANVLTF.

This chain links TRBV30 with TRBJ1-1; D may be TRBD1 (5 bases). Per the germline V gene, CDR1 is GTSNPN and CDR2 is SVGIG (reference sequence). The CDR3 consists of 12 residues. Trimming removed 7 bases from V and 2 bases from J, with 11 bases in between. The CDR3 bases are TGTGCCTCGAGCAGGGCTAACACTGAAGCTTTCTTT. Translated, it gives CASSRANTEAFF.

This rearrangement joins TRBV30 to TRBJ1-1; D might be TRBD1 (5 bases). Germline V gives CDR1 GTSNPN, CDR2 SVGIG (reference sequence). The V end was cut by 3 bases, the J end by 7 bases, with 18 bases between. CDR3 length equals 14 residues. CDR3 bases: TGTGCCTGGAGCAACGGTCGCCCCCAGGGTGAAGCTTTCTTT. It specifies CAWSNGRPQGEAFF.

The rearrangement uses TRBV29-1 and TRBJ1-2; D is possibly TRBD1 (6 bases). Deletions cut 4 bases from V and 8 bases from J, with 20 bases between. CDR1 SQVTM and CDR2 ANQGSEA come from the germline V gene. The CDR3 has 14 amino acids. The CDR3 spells CSVAPKLRTVGYTF. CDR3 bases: TGCAGCGTTGCCCCGAAGCTCCGGACAGTAGGCTACACCTTC.

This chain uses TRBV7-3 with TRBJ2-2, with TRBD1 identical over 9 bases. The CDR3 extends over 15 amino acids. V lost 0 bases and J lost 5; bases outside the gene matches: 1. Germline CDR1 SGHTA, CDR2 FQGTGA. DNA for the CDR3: TGTGCCAGCAGCTTAACGACAGGGGGTACCGGGGAGCTGTTTTTT. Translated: CASSLTTGGTGELFF.

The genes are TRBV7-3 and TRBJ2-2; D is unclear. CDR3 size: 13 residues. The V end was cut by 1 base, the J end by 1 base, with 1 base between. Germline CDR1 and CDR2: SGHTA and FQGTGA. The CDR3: CASSLMNTGELFF. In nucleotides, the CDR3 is TGTGCCAGCAGCTTAATGAACACCGGGGAGCTGTTTTTT.

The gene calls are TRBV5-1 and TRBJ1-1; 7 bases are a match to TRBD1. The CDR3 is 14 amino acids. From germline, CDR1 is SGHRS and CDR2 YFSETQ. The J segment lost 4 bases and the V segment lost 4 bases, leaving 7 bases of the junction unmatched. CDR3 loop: CASSRDRATTEAFF. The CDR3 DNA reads TGCGCCAGCAGCCGCGACAGGGCGACCACTGAAGCTTTCTTT.

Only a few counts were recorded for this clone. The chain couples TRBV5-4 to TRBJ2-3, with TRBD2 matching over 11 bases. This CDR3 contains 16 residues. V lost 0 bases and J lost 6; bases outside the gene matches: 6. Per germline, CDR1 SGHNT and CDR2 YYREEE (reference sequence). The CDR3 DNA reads TGTGCCAGCAGCTTGGGGGCTAGCGGGAGGATGGATACGCAGTATTTT. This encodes CASSLGASGRMDTQYF.

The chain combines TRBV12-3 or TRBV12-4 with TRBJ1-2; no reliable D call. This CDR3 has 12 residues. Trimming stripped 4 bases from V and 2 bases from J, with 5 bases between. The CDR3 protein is CASSYGNYGYTF. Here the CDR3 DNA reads TGTGCCAGCAGTTATGGGAACTATGGCTACACCTTC.